This entry lists 30 T cell receptor beta chains sequenced from one sample in a study of monozygotic twins with inflammatory bowel disease. TCRdb reprocessed the 5' RACE reads and stores each CDR3 protein as one record, lacking DNA. The sample totals about 350,000 distinct CDR3 sequences; its top ten clones hold around 2%. Sequencing was performed on blood. These receptor sequences come from a human donor with ulcerative colitis or Crohn's disease, or a healthy co-twin of an affected twin (not recorded which).

The chain recombines TRBV20-1 with TRBJ2-7; there is no DNA to check the TCRdb D call of TRBD2. Per the germline V gene, CDR1 is DFQATT and CDR2 is SNEGSKA (reference sequence). This CDR3 is 14 amino acids long. CDR3 loop: CSARSGGGTYEQYF.

This chain connects TRBV29-1 to TRBJ1-1. The V gene's germline CDR1 is SQVTM and CDR2 ANQGSEA. CDR3 length: 11 residues. CDR3 amino acids: CSVVINTEAFF.

J is TRBJ2-1 and V is TRBV7-2; TCRdb returns TRBD2, unconfirmable since there is no DNA. Germline V CDR1 and CDR2: SGHTA, FQGNSA. This CDR3 contains 15 residues. CDR3 loop: CASSLSRASGNEQFF.

This chain links TRBV5-1 with TRBJ2-7; the D gene TCRdb calls, TRBD1, cannot be checked with no DNA. Germline V CDR1 and CDR2: SGHRS, YFSETQ. This CDR3 spans 18 amino acids. The CDR3 sequence is CASSPIPVGGLNSYEQYF.

V and J are TRBV5-6 and TRBJ2-5. This CDR3 contains 12 residues. Per germline, CDR1 SGHDT and CDR2 YYEEEE. The CDR3 sequence is CASSGPRETQYF.

This chain uses TRBV7-2 with TRBJ1-5. This CDR3 region has 14 residues. Germline lookup yields CDR1 SGHTA and CDR2 FQGNSA. The CDR3 sequence is CASSLRVLNQPQHF.

The V gene is TRBV7-2, the J gene TRBJ1-1; the TRBD1 assignment by TCRdb is unverifiable without DNA. The CDR3 runs to 16 residues. CDR1 and CDR2 from the germline V gene are SGHTA and FQGNSA. The CDR3 protein is CASSGGGTYRNTEAFF.

The J gene is TRBJ1-2, the V gene TRBV7-9; TCRdb's D call of TRBD1 is untestable without DNA. This CDR3 is 15 amino acids long. Germline CDR1 and CDR2: SEHNR and FQNEAQ (reference sequence). The CDR3 is CASSFSLQGSYGYTF.

The chain is built from TRBV9 and TRBJ2-5; TCRdb reports TRBD1, a call that lacks DNA to check it against. The germline CDR1 and CDR2 sequences are SGDLS and YYNGEE. The CDR3 sequence is 15 residues long. The CDR3 reads CASSETPGQGETQYF.

The chain links TRBV27 to TRBJ2-3; TCRdb returns TRBD1, unconfirmable since there is no DNA. This CDR3 spans 15 amino acids. CDR1 is MNHEY, CDR2 SMNVEV, per germline (reference sequence). Here the CDR3 reads CASTPWAGLTDTQYF.

The V call is TRBV20-1, the J call TRBJ2-2; checking the TCRdb D call of TRBD1 is not possible without DNA. The CDR3 has 14 amino acids. Germline CDR1 is DFQATT and CDR2 is SNEGSKA (reference sequence). CDR3 protein: CSAQGTTNTGELFF.

The chain couples TRBV5-5 to TRBJ2-7; TCRdb selects TRBD1, and the lack of DNA leaves this call unchecked. The germline V gene has CDR1 SGHKS and CDR2 YYEKEE (reference sequence). CDR3 length equals 14 residues. The CDR3 sequence is CASMRAGESYEQYF. Supplemented by reference TRBV5-5 and TRBJ2-7, the full variable domain reads DAGVTQSPTHLIKTRGQQVTLRCSPISGHKSVSWYQQVLGQGPQFIFQYYEKEERGRGNFPDRFSARQFPNYSSELNVNALLLGDSALYLCASMRAGESYEQYFGPGTRLTVT.

The V and J genes are TRBV20-1 and TRBJ2-3. The CDR3 totals 13 residues. CDR1 and CDR2 from the germline V gene are DFQATT and SNEGSKA (reference sequence). The CDR3 reads CSASPRGTDTQYF.

The V call is TRBV6-1, the J call TRBJ2-2; the TCRdb call, TRBD2, lacks DNA for checking. CDR3 length equals 18 residues. Germline V CDR1 and CDR2: MNHNS, SASEGT. The CDR3 reads CASSEGLAGTPGTGELFF.

The V gene is TRBV6-2 or TRBV6-3, the J gene TRBJ1-5. The CDR3 spans 12 residues. Germline V lookup: CDR1 MNHEY, CDR2 SVGEGT. CDR3 protein: CASSYPRQPQHF.

The V gene is TRBV7-2, the J gene TRBJ2-1; TCRdb indicates TRBD2, and absent DNA this call remains unverified. Germline V gene sequence: CDR1 SGHTA, CDR2 FQGNSA. The CDR3 runs 14 residues. This chain's CDR3 is CASRYSGAVNEQFF.

The V gene is TRBV15, the J gene TRBJ1-4. Per germline, CDR1 LNHNV and CDR2 YYDKDF (reference sequence). CDR3 length: 13 amino acids. CDR3 sequence: CATGEGSNEKLFF.

The V gene is TRBV7-2, the J gene TRBJ1-1. CDR3 length equals 13 residues. From germline, CDR1 is SGHTA and CDR2 FQGNSA. The CDR3 loop reads CASSLTKNTEAFF.

The V and J genes are TRBV2 and TRBJ1-1; TCRdb indicates TRBD1, and absent DNA this call remains unverified. The CDR3 extends over 15 amino acids. Germline V gives CDR1 SNHLY, CDR2 FYNNEI. The CDR3 loop reads CASRKDRTMNTEAFF.

The chain has TRBV29-1 and TRBJ2-1. The CDR3 consists of 12 residues. Germline V gene lookup returns CDR1 SQVTM and CDR2 ANQGSEA. The CDR3 reads CSAQGLLNEQFF.

The V and J genes are TRBV7-3 and TRBJ2-7; as DNA is missing, the TRBD1 call by TCRdb cannot be tested. The germline V gene encodes CDR1 SGHTA and CDR2 FQGTGA. The length of the CDR3 is 14 residues. This CDR3 reads CASRSIGTLGEQYF.

The rearrangement links TRBV28 to TRBJ2-1; TCRdb's D call, TRBD2, is unchecked because there is no DNA. The CDR3 has 19 residues. In germline, CDR1 is MDHEN, CDR2 SYDVKM. The CDR3 here is CASSLLGLAGGSSYNEQFF. Full variable domain (missing parts from reference TRBV28 and TRBJ2-1): DVKVTQSSRYLVKRTGEKVFLECVQDMDHENMFWYRQDPGLGLRLIYFSYDVKMKEKGDIPEGYSVSREKKERFSLILESASTNQTSMYLCASSLLGLAGGSSYNEQFFGPGTRLTVL.

The V gene is TRBV5-1, the J gene TRBJ2-2. This CDR3 comprises 15 residues. Germline loops: CDR1 SGHRS, CDR2 YFSETQ. CDR3 region: CASSLDRVITGELFF.

This chain uses TRBV20-1 with TRBJ2-1; there is no DNA to check the TCRdb D call of TRBD2. Germline CDR1 and CDR2: DFQATT and SNEGSKA (reference sequence). The CDR3 covers 17 residues. This chain's CDR3 is CSASGLAGEYSYNEQFF.

The chain has TRBV24-1 and TRBJ2-3; the TCRdb call, TRBD1, lacks DNA for checking. The germline V gene has CDR1 KGHDR and CDR2 SFDVKD. This CDR3 has 14 amino acids. CDR3 loop: CATSDRGGEDTQYF.

The chain uses TRBV18 and TRBJ2-1. Germline CDR1 and CDR2: KGHSH and LQKENI. The length of the CDR3 is 16 residues. The CDR3 loop is CASSPSVAGSGNEQFF.

This rearrangement joins TRBV2 to TRBJ2-1; the D call from TCRdb, TRBD1, cannot be confirmed without DNA. Germline CDR1 and CDR2: SNHLY and FYNNEI. CDR3 length: 12 amino acids. CDR3 residues: CAGDLSYNEQFF.

The chain links TRBV3-1 to TRBJ2-2; the D gene TCRdb calls, TRBD1, cannot be checked with no DNA. Per germline, CDR1 LGHDT and CDR2 YNNKEL (reference sequence). CDR3 length: 17 amino acids. This CDR3 reads CASSQVVGTLNTGELFF.

The chain joins TRBV4-1 to TRBJ2-7; the TRBD1 assignment by TCRdb is unverifiable without DNA. This CDR3 region has 15 residues. In germline, CDR1 is MGHRA, CDR2 YSYEKL. The CDR3 loop is CASSHGQGGTYEQYF.

The J gene is TRBJ1-1, the V gene TRBV12-3 or TRBV12-4; TCRdb indicates TRBD1, and absent DNA this call remains unverified. The CDR3 covers 11 residues. The CDR3 spells CASSFGGTCVF.